One sample yielded the 29 T cell receptor beta chains listed below, sequenced in a study of shared clonotypes between healthy human individuals (TCRdb year 2020). The method behind the library was the immunoSEQ multiplex PCR assay. The table comes from immuneACCESS by way of TCRdb, which keeps in-frame sequences with V and J called. Part of the clones is missing from these tables; in studies checked, under half for an unresolved V gene and the rest for unknown reasons. In all, the sample holds 2 million to 3 million clones, and roughly 93% of those were seen once. The leading ten clones occupy 0.35% to 0.45% of the sample. Sequencing was carried out using naive CD4+ T cells from PBMCs. The cell subset or site label here, explained by the study, means: CD45RA+ positively selected. These receptors originate from a man between 18 and 29 years old in good health. Some clones in this sample may be carry-over from other donors' samples.

This clone showed up just once. The rearrangement joins TRBV5-1 to TRBJ1-4, with TRBD1 as a possible D gene (5 bases). Trimming left V 5 bases short and J 8 bases short, with 10 bases between. The CDR3 contains 12 residues. The germline gives CDR1 SGHRS, CDR2 YFSETQ. DNA of the CDR3: TGCGCCAGCAGGAGGGACCGCGAAAAACTGTTTTTT. It codes for CASRRDREKLFF.

The chain combines TRBV5-1 with TRBJ2-1; D might be TRBD1 (6 bases). V lost 6 bases to trimming and J lost 4 bases, with 14 bases between them. In germline, CDR1 is SGHRS, CDR2 YFSETQ. The CDR3 totals 14 residues. The CDR3 bases are TGCGCCAGCACCCCAGGGGACGATTACAATGAGCAGTTCTTC. This codes for CASTPGDDYNEQFF.

The CDR3, as DNA: TGCAGCGTTCGGGTCGGGGTTAACTATGGCTACACCTTC. The encoded protein is CSVRVGVNYGYTF. This chain connects TRBV29-1 to TRBJ1-2; D is unresolved. The germline V gene has CDR1 SQVTM and CDR2 ANQGSEA. Trimming removed 5 bases from V and 1 base from J, with 11 bases in between. CDR3 length: 13 amino acids.

The chain's CDR3 is CASSRRLAGGVETQYF. In DNA form, the CDR3 reads TGCGCCAGCAGCCGGAGACTAGCGGGAGGGGTAGAGACCCAGTACTTC. The J gene is TRBJ2-5, the V gene TRBV5-1; TRBD2 matches at 14 bases. The CDR3 sequence is 16 residues long. The V and J ends lost 4 bases and 4 bases, in that order; junction bases with no gene match: 6. CDR1 is SGHRS and CDR2 is YFSETQ in the germline V gene.

J is TRBJ2-3 and V is TRBV6-6; D is ambiguous. Germline V CDR1 and CDR2: MNHNY, SVGAGI (reference sequence). CDR3 length equals 14 residues. V lost 1 base, J lost 3 bases, and 8 bases lay in between. CDR3 nucleotides: TGTGCCAGCAGTTACTACCGAACAACAGATACGCAGTATTTT. Encoded protein: CASSYYRTTDTQYF.

J is TRBJ1-5 and V is TRBV5-1; the D gene is possibly TRBD1 (5 bases). V dropped 4 bases and J dropped 9 bases, with 17 bases sitting between them. Germline loops: CDR1 SGHRS, CDR2 YFSETQ. The length of the CDR3 is 14 residues. CDR3 protein: CASSPGTAFGPQHF. The CDR3 coding sequence is TGCGCCAGCAGCCCAGGGACGGCTTTTGGGCCCCAGCATTTT.

The chain has TRBV11-2 and TRBJ2-2; TRBD2 matches 10 bases. The germline gives CDR1 SGHAT, CDR2 FQNNGV. Trimming at V came to 1 base and at J to 8 bases, leaving 10 bases not matched to a gene. This CDR3 has 17 residues. In DNA, the CDR3 is TGTGCCAGCAGCTTAGTAAGGACTAGCGGATTGAGGGGGGAGCTGTTTTTT. Amino acid sequence: CASSLVRTSGLRGELFF.

This clone has just one count. The CDR3 sequence is CASSTRDRLLRRYEKLFF. In DNA form, the CDR3 reads TGTGCCAGCAGCACCCGGGACAGACTTTTAAGAAGGTATGAAAAACTGTTTTTT. The chain couples TRBV21-1 to TRBJ1-4; TRBD1, as called in the table, went unchecked against the DNA. TRBV21-1 is described as a pseudogene. CDR3 length: 18 residues.

The CDR3 DNA is TGTGGATCCTCAGGGGGTGGTGGCTACACCTTC. Residues: CGSSGGGGYTF. The chain combines TRBV28 with TRBJ1-2, with 7 bases identical to TRBD1. Germline CDR1 reads MDHEN; CDR2 reads SYDVKM. CDR3 length: 11 residues.

The chain employs TRBV7-3 and TRBJ2-2; 8 nucleotides align to TRBD1. Losses at the gene ends were 2 bases for V and 7 bases for J; bases not matched to a gene: 6. CDR1 and CDR2 (germline): SGHTA, FQGTGA. The CDR3 length is 15 residues. The CDR3 protein is CASSLGRGQDGELFF. The CDR3 DNA reads TGTGCCAGCAGCTTAGGCAGGGGGCAAGACGGGGAGCTGTTTTTT.

The chain combines TRBV5-6 with TRBJ2-1; 12 bases are a match to TRBD2. This CDR3 is built from 18 residues. Germline loops: CDR1 SGHDT, CDR2 YYEEEE. Trimming cost V 0 bases and J 7 bases; bases outside gene matches: 11. For the CDR3, the DNA is TGTGCCAGCAGCTTGGCCTGGCTATCAACTAGCGGGAGGAATGAGCAGTTCTTC. It translates to CASSLAWLSTSGRNEQFF. Full variable domain (rest looked up from reference TRBV5-6 and TRBJ2-1): DAGVTQSPTHLIKTRGQQVTLRCSPKSGHDTVSWYQQALGQGPQFIFQYYEEEERQRGNFPDRFSGHQFPNYSSELNVNALLLGDSALYLCASSLAWLSTSGRNEQFFGPGTRLTVL.

J is TRBJ1-2 and V is TRBV6-5; D remains unclear. Germline V CDR1 and CDR2: MNHEY, SVGAGI. V was trimmed by 6 bases and J by 0 bases, leaving 14 bases between them. The CDR3 length is 15 residues. The DNA of the CDR3 is TGTGCCAGCAGAACGACATCTTTTACTAACTATGGCTACACCTTC. It is translated as CASRTTSFTNYGYTF.

The CDR3 sequence: CASRLCEQYF. CDR3 in DNA: TGTGCCAGCAGATTGTGCGAGCAGTACTTC. The rearrangement joins TRBV7-9 to TRBJ2-7, with D uncertain. With 6 bases removed from V and 6 bases from J, the gap between germline ends came to 6 bases. The CDR3 sequence is 10 residues long. The germline V gene encodes CDR1 SEHNR and CDR2 FQNEAQ (reference sequence).

The chain recombines TRBV10-3 with TRBJ1-1; D is uncertain. The germline V gene encodes CDR1 ENHRY and CDR2 SYGVKD. Trimming left V 1 base short and J 6 bases short, with 12 bases between. The CDR3 covers 14 residues. Here the CDR3 DNA reads TGTGCCATCAGTGAGTTCGAGGGAAATGCTGAAGCTTTCTTT. Translated, it gives CAISEFEGNAEAFF.

The chain is built from TRBV27 and TRBJ1-2; 8 nucleotides match TRBD1. Germline CDR1 and CDR2: MNHEY and SMNVEV (reference sequence). The trim removed 0 bases at V and 3 bases at J, leaving 9 bases unmatched. The CDR3 runs to 17 residues. As DNA, the CDR3 is TGTGCCAGCAGTTTATCGGGGGCAGGGGGCTTTTACTATGGCTACACCTTC. It codes for CASSLSGAGGFYYGYTF.

The V call is TRBV19, the J call TRBJ2-1; no clear D. The CDR3 covers 14 residues. Germline values: CDR1 LNHDA, CDR2 SQIVND (reference sequence). The V gene lost 3 bases and the J gene lost 6 bases, with 12 bases spanning the gap. CDR3 bases: TGTGCCAGTAGTATGTACCCCCCGGCCAATGAGCAGTTCTTC. It encodes CASSMYPPANEQFF.

The V gene is TRBV28, the J gene TRBJ2-7; tentatively, D is TRBD1 (6 bases). Deletions cut 6 bases from V and 5 bases from J, with 23 bases between. The CDR3 contains 16 residues. From germline, CDR1 is MDHEN and CDR2 SYDVKM. CDR3 region: CASRFLEGSSGDEQYF. In DNA, the CDR3 is TGTGCCAGCAGGTTCTTAGAGGGGTCCTCAGGGGACGAGCAGTACTTC.

J is TRBJ1-1 and V is TRBV19; 7 positions match TRBD1. The CDR3 is 17 amino acids. Germline V gives CDR1 LNHDA, CDR2 SQIVND (reference sequence). With V trimmed by 6 bases and J by 0 bases, 13 bases remained unmatched. The CDR3 loop is CASSLLPRGLLNTEAFF. In nucleotides, the CDR3 is TGTGCCAGTAGCCTATTACCTAGGGGGCTGCTGAACACTGAAGCTTTCTTT.

This chain uses TRBV11-2 with TRBJ1-4; possibly TRBD1 for D (5 bases). Trimming pared 3 bases from V and 4 bases from J, leaving 12 bases between. Germline-derived CDR1 and CDR2 are SGHAT and FQNNGV. CDR3 length equals 15 residues. This chain's CDR3 is CASSFGTGNNEKLFF. Here the CDR3 DNA reads TGTGCCAGCAGCTTTGGGACGGGTAATAATGAAAAACTGTTTTTT.

The chain combines TRBV7-9 with TRBJ1-1, with D maybe TRBD1 (6 bases). Germline lookup yields CDR1 SEHNR and CDR2 FQNEAQ (reference sequence). CDR3 length equals 16 residues. Trimming left V 1 base short and J 4 bases short, with 16 bases between. The CDR3 protein is CASSLGTQGYRTEAFF. The CDR3 nucleotides are TGTGCCAGCAGCTTAGGAACTCAGGGGTATCGCACTGAAGCTTTCTTT.

The CDR3 region is CASSVAYSNQPQHF. CDR3 in DNA: TGTGCCAGCAGTGTCGCATATAGCAATCAGCCCCAGCATTTT. V is TRBV27 and J is TRBJ1-5; D ambiguous. The CDR3 runs 14 residues. CDR1 is MNHEY and CDR2 is SMNVEV in the germline V gene (reference sequence). The germline V and J ends were trimmed by 5 bases and 0 bases, with 8 bases remaining between them.

The chain employs TRBV19 and TRBJ2-5; 12 bases fit TRBD2. From germline, CDR1 is LNHDA and CDR2 SQIVND (reference sequence). With V trimmed by 3 bases and J by 4 bases, 6 bases remained unmatched. CDR3 length: 16 amino acids. The CDR3 region is CASSMSGLAGPETQYF. CDR3 DNA sequence: TGTGCCAGTAGTATGTCTGGACTAGCGGGGCCAGAGACCCAGTACTTC.

As regards this clone: The sample contains more than one DNA sequence encoding this CDR3. This chain links TRBV5-6 with TRBJ2-1; D ambiguous. CDR1 and CDR2 (germline): SGHDT, YYEEEE. The CDR3 runs 15 residues. Trimming removed 0 bases at V and 0 bases at J, with 7 bases between. CDR3 bases: TGTGCCAGCAGCTTGGGGCTGCACTCCTACAATGAGCAGTTCTTC. Protein product: CASSLGLHSYNEQFF.

This clone has just one count. This chain joins TRBV28 and TRBJ2-1, with 11 bases matching TRBD2. The CDR3 extends over 18 amino acids. J gave up 4 bases and V 5 bases, and 13 bases lay outside the gene matches. Looked up from germline, CDR1 is MDHEN and CDR2 is SYDVKM. DNA of the CDR3: TGTGCCAGCAGTGGACTAGCGGGCCGCGAAGGCTGGTACAATGAGCAGTTCTTC. This encodes CASSGLAGREGWYNEQFF.

A remark on this clone: The same CDR3 arises from other DNA sequences in this sample as well. V usage is TRBV4-2 and J usage is TRBJ2-7, with TRBD2 matching over 11 bases. Germline V gives CDR1 LGHNA, CDR2 YNFKEQ. The junction had 1 base not matched to a gene; V was cut back by 2 bases and J by 1 base. There are 15 residues in the CDR3. CDR3 coding DNA: TGTGCCAGCAGCCAAACTAGCGGGAGTTCCTACGAGCAGTACTTC. It yields the protein CASSQTSGSSYEQYF.

V is TRBV4-2 and J is TRBJ2-1; D gene unclear. In germline, CDR1 is LGHNA, CDR2 YNFKEQ. The CDR3 contains 14 residues. The V and J ends lost 4 bases and 3 bases respectively, with 10 bases between them. The CDR3 region is CASSPMIFYNEQFF. The CDR3 nucleotides read TGTGCCAGCAGCCCGATGATATTCTACAATGAGCAGTTCTTC.

The J gene is TRBJ2-1, the V gene TRBV7-2; weak D call: TRBD2 (6 bases). Trimming removed 5 bases at V and 6 bases at J, with 20 bases between. The CDR3 sequence is 16 residues long. Germline V gene lookup returns CDR1 SGHTA and CDR2 FQGNSA. For the CDR3, the DNA is TGTGCCAGCAGCCTCCTTAGCGGTTTCTCCCCCAATGAGCAGTTCTTC. This sequence encodes CASSLLSGFSPNEQFF.

Remarks on this clone: Different DNA sequences within this sample yield the same CDR3. The chain combines TRBV28 with TRBJ2-3; D call uncertain. Trimming took off 5 bases at V and 0 bases at J, with 0 bases between the two ends. Looked up from germline, CDR1 is MDHEN and CDR2 is SYDVKM. This CDR3 spans 11 amino acids. The CDR3 here is CASSSTDTQYF. The DNA for the CDR3 is TGTGCCAGCAGTAGCACAGATACGCAGTATTTT.

This clone was seen only once. The chain employs TRBV28 and TRBJ2-1; the D gene is possibly TRBD2 (5 bases). Trimming left V 6 bases short and J 10 bases short, with 13 bases between. CDR1 MDHEN and CDR2 SYDVKM come from the germline V gene. The CDR3 is made up of 12 amino acids. The CDR3 sequence is CASRDLVGEQFF. The CDR3 DNA reads as TGTGCCAGCAGGGACTTGGTAGGGGAGCAGTTCTTC. The variable domain in full, completed from reference TRBV28 and TRBJ2-1, reads DVKVTQSSRYLVKRTGEKVFLECVQDMDHENMFWYRQDPGLGLRLIYFSYDVKMKEKGDIPEGYSVSREKKERFSLILESASTNQTSMYLCASRDLVGEQFFGPGTRLTVL.